This TCR beta chain derives from a study of shared clonotypes between healthy human individuals. CDR1 and CDR2 from the germline V gene are MDHEN and SYDVKM. There are 17 residues in the CDR3. Losses at the gene ends were 3 bases for V and 12 bases for J; bases not matched to a gene: 12. Those who donated were healthy HIV-negative adults, with no recent acute infections or vaccinations reported. Libraries were prepared by immunoSEQ multiplex PCR; TCRdb keeps only in-frame clonotypes and omits some of them. The sample holds more than 1 million clones, around 82% seen once. V usage is TRBV28 and J usage is TRBJ2-1; 15 bases are a match to TRBD2. This receptor was taken from a man between 18 and 35 years old in good health. Some clones in this sample may be carry-over from other donors' samples. Sequenced input: memory CD4+ T cells from PBMCs. Subset meaning: CD45RA-negative fraction. CDR3 amino acids: CASSFSGLAGGTPGQFF. The DNA of the CDR3 is TGTGCCAGCAGTTTTTCGGGACTAGCGGGAGGAACCCCGGGGCAGTTCTTC.